Listed below are T cell receptor beta chains from one sample, sequenced in a study of blood T cell repertoires in COVID-19. TCRdb's table, derived via immunoSEQ multiplex PCR, lists solely in-frame clones and lacks some. The table lists about 11,000 clones, 70% to 85% of them singletons, with 6.1% in the top ten. The sample comprised peripheral blood. The source of these receptors is a man between 60 and 75 years old with COVID-19, enrolled during active disease. Both conserved end residues are part of each CDR3. The D gene is left open where the match is weak. Some rows have no size entry. The others give once, few or many, or a class for an expanded clone.

V	J	D	size	DNA	CDR3
TRBV4-1	TRBJ1-5	-	-	TGCGCCAGCAGCCAAGACACCTTCTACAATCAGCCCCAGCATTTT	CASSQDTFYNQPQHF
TRBV28	TRBJ2-7	TRBD1	-	TGTGCCAGCAGTCCCTACCCTCTTAGGGACAGGGACACCTACGAGCAGTACTTC	CASSPYPLRDRDTYEQYF
TRBV9	TRBJ2-3	-	-	TGTGCCAGCAGCGCAGGAGGGGGCCCAGATACGCAGTATTTT	CASSAGGGPDTQYF
TRBV28	TRBJ1-2	TRBD1	once	TGTGCCAGCAGTCTGGGACAGGGCCTGGTGGGCTATGGCTACACCTTC	CASSLGQGLVGYGYTF
TRBV27	TRBJ1-1	TRBD1	-	TGTGCCAGCAGCCCTGACAGGGGCACTGAAGCTTTCTTT	CASSPDRGTEAFF
TRBV4-1	TRBJ2-1	-	-	TGCGCCAGCAGCCAACGGACTGGCTACAATGAGCAGTTCTTC	CASSQRTGYNEQFF
TRBV29-1	TRBJ2-7	TRBD1	few	TGCAGCGTTAACAGGGGGCCCTACGAGCAGTACTTC	CSVNRGPYEQYF
TRBV24-1	TRBJ1-2	-	-	TGTGCCACCAGTGATTCTGTCCAGGGAATGTTCGGCTACACCTTC	CATSDSVQGMFGYTF
TRBV4-3	TRBJ1-5	-	-	TGCGCCAGCAGCCACGTACGGAATCAGCCCCAGCATTTT	CASSHVRNQPQHF
TRBV21-1	TRBJ2-1	-	-	TGTGCCAGCAGCAAAGGGACAAACTCCTACAATGAGCAGTTCTTC	CASSKGTNSYNEQFF
TRBV7-9	TRBJ2-7	-	-	TGTGCCAGCAGCTTTCTTGGGGGCCCGGCCGACGAGCAGTACTTC	CASSFLGGPADEQYF
TRBV3-1/TRBV3-2	TRBJ1-2	TRBD1	-	TGTGCCAGCAGCCAGATTCAGGGGGCCGATGGCTACACCTTC	CASSQIQGADGYTF
TRBV7-7	TRBJ2-5	TRBD2	few	TGTGCTAGCAGCCGGCGGGAGTTCGGGGAGACCCAGTACTTC	CASSRREFGETQYF
TRBV10-3	TRBJ1-1	TRBD1	few	TGTGCCACGACGGACAGGCCATTGAACACTGAAGCTTTCTTT	CATTDRPLNTEAFF
TRBV28	TRBJ1-3	-	-	TGTGCCAGCAGTTTACCCGGGACACTCTCTGGAAACACCATATATTTT	CASSLPGTLSGNTIYF
TRBV2	TRBJ1-2	TRBD1	-	TGTGCCAGCAGTTCTCGACAGGGGAACTATGGCTACACCTTC	CASSSRQGNYGYTF
TRBV27	TRBJ1-2	-	-	TGTGCCACCCGTTATAACTATGGCTACACCTTC	CATRYNYGYTF
TRBV28	TRBJ2-7	TRBD2	-	TGTGCCAGCAGCCCTAGACTAGCGGGGGGCTACGAGCAGTACTTC	CASSPRLAGGYEQYF
TRBV28	TRBJ2-7	TRBD2	-	TGTGCCAGCCTAAGCGGGGACTCCTACGAGCAGTACTTC	CASLSGDSYEQYF
TRBV21-1	TRBJ1-5	-	-	TGTGCCAGTATTAACAGGGGGCGGATGCAGCCCCAGCATTTT	CASINRGRMQPQHF
TRBV11-2	TRBJ2-1	-	-	TGTGCCAGCAGCGTAGAAAACGGGAACTACAATGAGCAGTTCTTC	CASSVENGNYNEQFF
TRBV30	TRBJ1-1	-	once	TGTGCCTGGACTCTTCGGAGTAGAGGGAACACTGAAGCTTTCTTT	CAWTLRSRGNTEAFF
TRBV28	TRBJ1-6	TRBD1	-	TGTGCCAGCAGTCCCTGGACAGGTTATAATTCACCCCTCCACTTT	CASSPWTGYNSPLHF
TRBV3-1/TRBV3-2	TRBJ1-3	TRBD1	-	TGTGCCAGCAGCGAGACAGGGATAAACACCATATATTTT	CASSETGINTIYF
TRBV6-2/TRBV6-3	TRBJ1-1	-	few	TGTGCCAGCAGTGTAAGGATGACAGGGAACACTGAAGCTTTCTTT	CASSVRMTGNTEAFF
TRBV10-3	TRBJ2-1	-	-	TGTGCCATCAGTGAGTCGGCCGGGGGCTCCTACAATGAGCAGTTCTTC	CAISESAGGSYNEQFF
TRBV5-6	TRBJ2-3	-	medium-sized	TGTGCCAGCAGCTTATGGGGCCTAACAGATACGCAGTATTTT	CASSLWGLTDTQYF
TRBV21-1	TRBJ2-3	-	-	TGTGCCAGCAGCAAAGGTCGGGGACTAGCGGGAGACACAGATACGCAGTATTTT	CASSKGRGLAGDTDTQYF
TRBV4-2	TRBJ2-5	TRBD2	-	TGTGCCAGCAGCCAGACCGGGACTAGCGGGAAGCAAGAGACCCAGTACTTC	CASSQTGTSGKQETQYF
TRBV11-2	TRBJ1-6	-	-	TGTGCCAGCAGCCCTAGGGGTAACAATTCACCCCTCCACTTT	CASSPRGNNSPLHF
TRBV3-1/TRBV3-2	TRBJ2-3	-	few	TGTGCCAGCAGCCAATACCGGGTAGCGATGGAAGTAGATACGCAGTATTTT	CASSQYRVAMEVDTQYF
TRBV5-1	TRBJ1-3	TRBD1	-	TGCGCCAGCAGCTTGTGGGGTCAGGGGGCTACAAGCTCTGGAAACACCATATATTTT	CASSLWGQGATSSGNTIYF
TRBV13	TRBJ2-3	-	-	TGTGCCAGCAGCCTAGGGTACTACACAGATACGCAGTATTTT	CASSLGYYTDTQYF
TRBV11-3	TRBJ2-2	-	-	TGTGCCAGCAGGACTACAGGGCGGGCCGGGGAGCTGTTTTTT	CASRTTGRAGELFF
TRBV6-4	TRBJ1-2	TRBD1	-	TGTGCCAGCAGTGGAACAGGGGGGTATGGCTACACCTTC	CASSGTGGYGYTF
TRBV19	TRBJ2-3	-	-	TGTGCCAGTAGTATTAGCGGACCCACAGATACGCAGTATTTT	CASSISGPTDTQYF
TRBV28	TRBJ2-7	TRBD2	-	TGTGCCAGCAGTTTGCGGGGGATTAGCTACGAGCAGTACTTC	CASSLRGISYEQYF
TRBV6-2/TRBV6-3	TRBJ2-3	TRBD2	-	TGTGCCAGCAGTTACCTGATACTAGCGGGAGTCACAGATACGCAGTATTTT	CASSYLILAGVTDTQYF
TRBV7-2	TRBJ2-1	-	medium-sized	TGTGCCAGCACCCCAGGGAACTCCTACAATGAGCAGTTCTTC	CASTPGNSYNEQFF
TRBV7-2	TRBJ1-5	TRBD1	-	TGTGCCAGCAGCTTAGGGACAGGGCAACTCCAGCATTTT	CASSLGTGQLQHF
TRBV7-9	TRBJ2-7	-	-	TGTGCCAGCAGCTCACCCTCGTGGGGAGCCTACGAGCAGTACTTC	CASSSPSWGAYEQYF
TRBV30	TRBJ1-5	-	-	TGTGCCTGGAGTCGGCAGGATGGACCCCAGCATTTT	CAWSRQDGPQHF
TRBV24-1	TRBJ2-5	-	-	TGTGCCACCAGTGACGGGGAGCTGGAGACCCAGTACTTC	CATSDGELETQYF